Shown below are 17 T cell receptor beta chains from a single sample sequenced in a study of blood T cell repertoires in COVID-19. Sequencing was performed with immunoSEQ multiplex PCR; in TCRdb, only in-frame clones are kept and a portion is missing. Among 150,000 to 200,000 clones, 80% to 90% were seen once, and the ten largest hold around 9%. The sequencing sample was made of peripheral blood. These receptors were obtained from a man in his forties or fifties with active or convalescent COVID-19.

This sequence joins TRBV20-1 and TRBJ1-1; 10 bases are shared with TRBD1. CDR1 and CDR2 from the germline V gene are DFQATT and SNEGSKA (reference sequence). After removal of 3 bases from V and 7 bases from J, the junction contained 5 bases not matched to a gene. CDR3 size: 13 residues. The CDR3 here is CSASWDRGVEAFF. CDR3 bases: TGCAGTGCTAGTTGGGACAGGGGTGTTGAAGCTTTCTTT.

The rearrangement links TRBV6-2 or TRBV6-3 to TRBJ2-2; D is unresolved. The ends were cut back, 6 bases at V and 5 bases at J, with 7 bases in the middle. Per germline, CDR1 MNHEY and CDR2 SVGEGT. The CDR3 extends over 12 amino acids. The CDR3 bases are TGTGCCAGCAGCCGCGGAACCGGGGAGCTGTTTTTT. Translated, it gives CASSRGTGELFF.

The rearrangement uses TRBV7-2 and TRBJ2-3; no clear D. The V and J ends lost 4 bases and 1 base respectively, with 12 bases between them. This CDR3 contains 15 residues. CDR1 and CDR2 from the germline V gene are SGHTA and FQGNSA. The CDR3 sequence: CASSSSSVRTDTQYF. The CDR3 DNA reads TGTGCCAGCAGCTCCTCGTCAGTCCGCACAGATACGCAGTATTTT.

Here the CDR3 reads CASSPQSGDSSYEQYF. In DNA form, the CDR3 reads TGTGCCAGCAGCCCGCAATCCGGGGATAGCTCCTACGAGCAGTACTTC. This chain joins TRBV7-2 and TRBJ2-7, with a weak D call TRBD2 (5 bases). The germline V and J ends were trimmed by 5 bases and 0 bases, with 17 bases remaining between them. Per germline, CDR1 SGHTA and CDR2 FQGNSA. The CDR3 covers 16 residues.

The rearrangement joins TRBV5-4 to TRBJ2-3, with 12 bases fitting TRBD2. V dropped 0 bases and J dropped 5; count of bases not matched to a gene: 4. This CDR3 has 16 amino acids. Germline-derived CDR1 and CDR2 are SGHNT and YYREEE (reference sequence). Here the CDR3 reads CASSLGLAGVLDTQYF. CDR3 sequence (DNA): TGTGCCAGCAGCTTGGGACTAGCGGGAGTGTTAGATACGCAGTATTTT.

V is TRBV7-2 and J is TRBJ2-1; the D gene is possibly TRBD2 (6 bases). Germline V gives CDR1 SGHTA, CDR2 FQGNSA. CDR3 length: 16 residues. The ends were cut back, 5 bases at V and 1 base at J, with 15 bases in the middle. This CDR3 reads CASSPMLGGSYNEQFF. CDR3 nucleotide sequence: TGTGCCAGCAGCCCCATGTTGGGGGGATCCTACAATGAGCAGTTCTTC.

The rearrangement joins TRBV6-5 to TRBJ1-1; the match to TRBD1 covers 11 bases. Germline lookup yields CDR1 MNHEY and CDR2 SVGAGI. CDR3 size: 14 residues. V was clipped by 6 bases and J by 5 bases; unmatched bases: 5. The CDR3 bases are TGTGCCAGCAGCCGCGGACAGGGGGCAACTGAAGCTTTCTTT. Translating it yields CASSRGQGATEAFF.

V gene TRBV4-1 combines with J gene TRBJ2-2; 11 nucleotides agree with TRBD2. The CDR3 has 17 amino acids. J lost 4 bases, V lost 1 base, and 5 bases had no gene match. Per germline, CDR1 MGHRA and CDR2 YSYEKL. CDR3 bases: TGCGCCAGCAGCCAAGTATCCGGGACTAGCGGCACCGGGGAGCTGTTTTTT. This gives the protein CASSQVSGTSGTGELFF.

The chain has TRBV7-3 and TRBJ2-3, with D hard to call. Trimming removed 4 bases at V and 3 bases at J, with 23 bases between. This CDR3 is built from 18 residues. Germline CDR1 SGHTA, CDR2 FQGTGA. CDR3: CASSSPGGVALHTDTQYF. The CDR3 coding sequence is TGTGCCAGCAGCTCCCCCGGTGGAGTAGCCCTGCATACAGATACGCAGTATTTT.

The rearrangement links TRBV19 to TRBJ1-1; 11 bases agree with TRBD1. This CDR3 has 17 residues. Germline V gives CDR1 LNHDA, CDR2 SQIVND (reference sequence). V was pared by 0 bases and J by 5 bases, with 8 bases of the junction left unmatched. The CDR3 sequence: CASSIEESGTGGTEAFF. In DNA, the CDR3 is TGTGCCAGTAGTATAGAGGAATCCGGGACAGGGGGAACTGAAGCTTTCTTT.

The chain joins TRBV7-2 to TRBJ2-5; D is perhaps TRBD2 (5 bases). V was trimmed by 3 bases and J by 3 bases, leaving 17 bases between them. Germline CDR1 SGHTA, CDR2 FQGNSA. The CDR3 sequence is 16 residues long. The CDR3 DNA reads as TGTGCCAGCAGCTTGGTGGGGAGTTTAGAGGAAGAGACCCAGTACTTC. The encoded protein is CASSLVGSLEEETQYF.

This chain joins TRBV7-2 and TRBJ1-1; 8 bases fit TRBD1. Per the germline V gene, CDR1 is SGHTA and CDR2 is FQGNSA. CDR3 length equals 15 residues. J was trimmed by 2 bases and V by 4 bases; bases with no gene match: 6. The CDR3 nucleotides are TGTGCCAGCAGCTCCCAGACAGGGGTTAACACTGAAGCTTTCTTT. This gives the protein CASSSQTGVNTEAFF.

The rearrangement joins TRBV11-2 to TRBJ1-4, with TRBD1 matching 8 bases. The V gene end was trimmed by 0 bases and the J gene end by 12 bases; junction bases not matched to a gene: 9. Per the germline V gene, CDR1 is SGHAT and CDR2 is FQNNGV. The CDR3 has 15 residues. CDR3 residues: CASSLDRRTGMELFF. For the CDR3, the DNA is TGTGCCAGCAGCTTAGATCGGAGGACAGGGATGGAACTGTTTTTT. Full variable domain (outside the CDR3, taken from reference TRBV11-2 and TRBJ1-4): EAGVAQSPRYKIIEKRQSVAFWCNPISGHATLYWYQQILGQGPKLLIQFQNNGVVDDSQLPKDRFSAERLKGVDSTLKIQPAKLEDSAVYLCASSLDRRTGMELFFGSGTQLSVL.

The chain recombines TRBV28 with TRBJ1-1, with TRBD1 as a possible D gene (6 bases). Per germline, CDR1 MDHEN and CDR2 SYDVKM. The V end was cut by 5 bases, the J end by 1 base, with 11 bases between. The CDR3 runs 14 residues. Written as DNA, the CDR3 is TGTGCCAGCAGTCACCCGACAGGGAACACTGAAGCTTTCTTT. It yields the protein CASSHPTGNTEAFF. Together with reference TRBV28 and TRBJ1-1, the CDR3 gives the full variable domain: DVKVTQSSRYLVKRTGEKVFLECVQDMDHENMFWYRQDPGLGLRLIYFSYDVKMKEKGDIPEGYSVSREKKERFSLILESASTNQTSMYLCASSHPTGNTEAFFGQGTRLTVV.

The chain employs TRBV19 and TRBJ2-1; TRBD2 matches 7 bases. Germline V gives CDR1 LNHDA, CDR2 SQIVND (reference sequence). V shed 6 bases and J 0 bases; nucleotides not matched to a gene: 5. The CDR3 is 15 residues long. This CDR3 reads CASRAGGSSYNEQFF. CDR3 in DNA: TGTGCCAGTAGGGCCGGGGGGAGCTCCTACAATGAGCAGTTCTTC.

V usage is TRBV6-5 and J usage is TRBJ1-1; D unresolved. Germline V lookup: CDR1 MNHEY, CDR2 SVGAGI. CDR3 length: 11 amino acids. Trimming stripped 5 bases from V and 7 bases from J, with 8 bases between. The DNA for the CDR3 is TGTGCCAGCAGTCCGGGATATGAAGCTTTCTTT. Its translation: CASSPGYEAFF.

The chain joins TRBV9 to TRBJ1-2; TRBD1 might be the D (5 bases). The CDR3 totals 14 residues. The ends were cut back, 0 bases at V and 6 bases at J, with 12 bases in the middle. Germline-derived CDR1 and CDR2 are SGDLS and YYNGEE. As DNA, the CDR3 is TGTGCCAGCAGCGTAGAACGAGGCAGGGATGGCTACACCTTC. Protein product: CASSVERGRDGYTF.